This TCR beta chain was observed in a study of human CD8 memory T cell subsets. By UMI-labeled 5' RACE, the TCR beta libraries were made. TCRdb re-analyzed the 5' RACE reads; it lists each CDR3 protein once, without DNA. This table lists under 5,000 distinct CDR3 sequences. Germline V gene sequence: CDR1 LGHNA, CDR2 YSLEER. This CDR3 has 15 residues. This chain links TRBV4-3 with TRBJ2-3; no DNA is available, so the TRBD1 call from TCRdb remains unchecked. Sample: CD8+ effector memory T cells (TEM) sorted from PBMCs. Subset meaning: effector memory CD8 T cells, CCR7- CD45RO+ CD95+. This sequence was found in a human donor in good health. The CDR3 is CASSQDKTDTDTQYF.